This T cell receptor (beta chain) emerged from a study of CD8+ T cells in alopecia areata. Whole-study context: Treated individuals took tofacitinib by mouth, 5 to 10 mg twice daily. Study-wide results and caveats: Both scalp clonality and the expanded CD8+ clones among the top 100 showed a significant decrease with tofacitinib. Clonality exceeded that of normal scalp in lesional scalp, most notably in alopecia totalis/universalis. The link between baseline CD8+ expansion and response remains uncertain with one nonresponder.

This sample's treatment: oral pan-JAK inhibitor, 5-10 mg twice daily. The germline gives CDR1 SQVTM, CDR2 ANQGSEA. This CDR3 has 13 residues. Trimming cost V 7 bases and J 2 bases, with 15 bases left between them. Of note for this clone: Its matching antigen is unknown.

cDNA prepared by RNA extraction and subsequent reverse transcription served as the template for sequencing. The data were produced by immunoSEQ multiplex PCR, yet TCRdb's version contains in-frame clones alone and is incomplete. The sample lists about 160,000 clones, around three fifths seen once, with more than 13% in the top ten. The sequencing here drew on CD4+ T cells sorted from blood, taken at week 24, from a patient treated with tofacitinib. The sequence derives from a human donor with alopecia areata. V is TRBV29-1 and J is TRBJ2-7; the D call may be TRBD1 or TRBD2 (5 bases each). The CDR3 bases are TGCAGCGCCACGGAGGACACAGCCTACGAGCAGTACTTC. This sequence encodes CSATEDTAYEQYF.